These 12 T cell receptor beta chains originate from one sample sequenced in a study of T cell responses to AZD1222 COVID-19 vaccine. The repertoire was sequenced with immunoSEQ multiplex PCR; TCRdb's copy has only in-frame clones and lacks some. The sample has roughly 120,000 clones; more than 85% are singletons. The sample in question was peripheral blood, obtained on day 0 of AZD1222 vaccination. The receptors come from an adult in good health.

The CDR3 loop reads CASSSTGAMGETQYF. Here the CDR3 DNA reads TGCGCCAGCAGCTCGACAGGGGCCATGGGGGAGACCCAGTACTTC. The V and J genes are TRBV5-1 and TRBJ2-5; TRBD1 aligns across 8 bases. Looked up from germline, CDR1 is SGHRS and CDR2 is YFSETQ. The junction had 9 bases not matched to a gene; V was cut back by 3 bases and J by 5 bases. The CDR3 totals 15 residues.

This clone was counted once. This chain connects TRBV15 to TRBJ2-4, with TRBD2 as a possible D gene (5 bases). The CDR3 runs 11 residues. Germline loops: CDR1 LNHNV, CDR2 YYDKDF (reference sequence). Deletions cut 8 bases from V and 6 bases from J, with 8 bases between. Here the CDR3 reads CATRAGNIQYF. The CDR3 DNA reads TGTGCCACCCGGGCGGGAAACATTCAGTACTTC.

This clone was seen a few times. V usage is TRBV30 and J usage is TRBJ2-2; TRBD1 aligns across 8 bases. J gave up 5 bases and V 5 bases, and 10 bases lay outside the gene matches. This CDR3 has 15 amino acids. Looked up from germline, CDR1 is GTSNPN and CDR2 is SVGIG (reference sequence). Here the CDR3 reads CAWDRTGWRTGELFF. Written as DNA, the CDR3 is TGTGCCTGGGACCGGACAGGGTGGAGGACCGGGGAGCTGTTTTTT.

This rearrangement joins TRBV27 to TRBJ2-1; TRBD1 matches at 8 bases. Germline trimming cut 7 bases from V and 5 bases from J; bases unmatched to any gene: 7. This CDR3 has 14 amino acids. Germline V gene data show CDR1 as MNHEY and CDR2 as SMNVEV (reference sequence). The CDR3 DNA sequence: TGTGCCAGCAACACCCGGACAGGGAACAATGAGCAGTTCTTC. Its protein is CASNTRTGNNEQFF.

The rearrangement joins TRBV6-2 or TRBV6-3 to TRBJ2-7; possibly TRBD1 or TRBD2 for D (5 bases each). V lost 6 bases and J 0 bases, leaving 15 bases between the germline ends. Germline V gives CDR1 MNHEY, CDR2 SVGEGT. This CDR3 has 15 residues. The CDR3 region is CASSETGTGSYEQYF. The CDR3 nucleotides are TGTGCCAGCAGCGAAACGGGGACGGGCTCCTACGAGCAGTACTTC.

The chain recombines TRBV15 with TRBJ1-3; D gene ambiguous. V lost 5 bases to trimming and J lost 3 bases, with 8 bases between them. CDR1 LNHNV and CDR2 YYDKDF come from the germline V gene (reference sequence). The CDR3 covers 13 residues. DNA of the CDR3: TGTGCCACCAGCTTAGCGCATGGAAACACCATATATTTT. This sequence encodes CATSLAHGNTIYF.

In its sample, this clone was seen once. The chain combines TRBV12-3 or TRBV12-4 with TRBJ1-1, with D unresolved. This CDR3 has 13 residues. The ends were cut back, 2 bases at V and 2 bases at J, with 6 bases in the middle. In DNA, the CDR3 is TGTGCCAGCAGTTTAAACAGAAACACTGAAGCTTTCTTT. It yields the protein CASSLNRNTEAFF.

The genes are TRBV2 and TRBJ2-7; 12 nucleotides align to TRBD2. The J segment lost 0 bases and the V segment lost 8 bases, leaving 8 bases of the junction unmatched. The CDR3 is 16 residues long. Germline V gene data show CDR1 as SNHLY and CDR2 as FYNNEI. Here the CDR3 reads CASARLAGEISYEQYF. CDR3 coding DNA: TGTGCCAGCGCTAGACTAGCGGGGGAGATCTCCTACGAGCAGTACTTC. The whole variable domain, remainder taken from reference TRBV2 and TRBJ2-7, is EPEVTQTPSHQVTQMGQEVILRCVPISNHLYFYWYRQILGQKVEFLVSFYNNEISEKSEIFDDQFSVERPDGSNFTLKIRSTKLEDSAMYFCASARLAGEISYEQYFGPGTRLTVT.

The gene calls are TRBV6-4 and TRBJ2-1; D call uncertain. CDR1 and CDR2 (germline): MRHNA, SNTAGT. The V end lost 2 bases, the J end lost 4 bases, and 9 bases lay between the germline ends. The length of the CDR3 is 14 residues. The CDR3 DNA reads TGTGCCAGCAGTGACGGTAATCGGTACAATGAGCAGTTCTTC. It codes for CASSDGNRYNEQFF.

The chain is built from TRBV6-5 and TRBJ1-1; D possibly corresponds to TRBD1 (5 bases). Trimming took off 8 bases at V and 6 bases at J, with 22 bases between the two ends. The CDR3 is made up of 15 amino acids. CDR1 and CDR2 from the germline V gene are MNHEY and SVGAGI. The CDR3 protein is CASQTGHSGQPEAFF. The CDR3 region has the DNA TGTGCCAGCCAAACTGGACACTCCGGGCAGCCTGAAGCTTTCTTT.

The chain carries TRBV5-4 and TRBJ1-1; the D gene is possibly TRBD1 (5 bases). The germline gives CDR1 SGHNT, CDR2 YYREEE (reference sequence). This CDR3 has 14 residues. V shed 3 bases and J shed 4 bases, with 13 bases lying between them. CDR3 sequence: CASSWDSGGTEAFF. CDR3 sequence (DNA): TGTGCCAGCAGCTGGGACTCAGGTGGCACTGAAGCTTTCTTT.

The rearrangement links TRBV9 to TRBJ2-3, with TRBD2 matching over 11 bases. Trimming cost V 4 bases and J 2 bases; bases outside gene matches: 6. The CDR3 consists of 16 residues. Germline V gives CDR1 SGDLS, CDR2 YYNGEE. CDR3 DNA sequence: TGTGCCAGCAGCCCCCTAGCGGGAGGATACACAGATACGCAGTATTTT. As protein: CASSPLAGGYTDTQYF. The full variable domain, rest sourced from reference TRBV9 and TRBJ2-3, is DSGVTQTPKHLITATGQRVTLRCSPRSGDLSVYWYQQSLDQGLQFLIQYYNGEERAKGNILERFSAQQFPDLHSELNLSSLELGDSALYFCASSPLAGGYTDTQYFGPGTRLTVL.